This T cell receptor (beta chain) was captured in a study of blood T cell repertoires in COVID-19. Study context: Samples came from the United States, Italy and Spain, spanning acute and convalescent COVID-19. PBMCs, B-cell-depleted T cells, or T cells provided the cDNA or gDNA that made up the material.

Original processing notes: Amplified reference gene primers provided the basis for estimating nucleated cell counts. Clones were sequenced by immunoSEQ multiplex PCR, and TCRdb holds only the in-frame ones, with some missing. V, J and clone size derive from that table, while D and trimming were established from the DNA sequence. Here the sample spans tens of thousands of clones, roughly 90% being singletons. The CDR3 loop spans 15 amino acids. V lost 4 bases, J lost 0 bases, and 11 bases lay in between. Germline values: CDR1 SGHDN, CDR2 FVKESK. The origin of this receptor is an older woman with acute or convalescent COVID-19. This chain uses TRBV14 with TRBJ2-3; possibly TRBD1 for D (6 bases). The sample was peripheral blood. CDR3 in DNA: TGTGCCAGCAGCCCAAGGACAGCTAGCACAGATACGCAGTATTTT. Translated: CASSPRTASTDTQYF.